This T cell receptor beta chain stems from a study of cytomegalovirus exposure and HLA in healthy donors. For the study at large: HLA-typed donors were the source of about 81 million unique TCRs held in an early data release.

In germline, CDR1 is LNHDA, CDR2 SQIVND (reference sequence). This CDR3 region has 13 residues. The V end was cut by 5 bases, the J end by 0 bases, with 8 bases between. Findings and caveats of the study: Rarity characterized most TCR sequences, yet some public TCRs appeared in many donors. CMV antigen specificity of a few CMV-associated chains was confirmed in vitro.

As to this clone: The target antigen is unknown.

The PCR contained 60 Vbeta and 13 Jbeta primers. In the authors' workflow: Later work found around 85 million unique TCR beta chains, with approximately 12 million shared. Libraries were prepared by immunoSEQ multiplex PCR; TCRdb keeps only in-frame clonotypes and omits some of them. V and J calls and clone size come straight from that table; D and trimming were deduced from the DNA. The sample records 110,000 or so clones, 80% to 85% being singletons. Source material: PBMCs. The chain couples TRBV19 to TRBJ2-7, with D possibly matching TRBD2 (6 bases). This sequence was found in a man aged 25-45 years in good health and CMV-seropositive. CDR3 DNA: TGTGCCAGTAGTCCGGGAGTCTCCTACGAGCAGTACTTC. This encodes CASSPGVSYEQYF.